Listed below are T cell receptor beta chains from one sample, sequenced in a study of cytomegalovirus exposure and HLA in healthy donors. Profiling relied on immunoSEQ multiplex PCR, and the TCRdb table lists in-frame clones only, not all of them. The table has roughly 180,000 clones, roughly 80% seen once. Sequencing was carried out using PBMCs. The receptors derive from a woman aged 18-35 years in good health and CMV-seronegative. CDR3s include the opening cysteine and the closing phenylalanine or tryptophan. The D gene is left open where the match is weak. Clone size is given for some rows only: seen once, a few or many times, or a class if the clone is expanded.

V	J	D	size	DNA	CDR3
TRBV12-2	TRBJ2-7	.	.	TGTGCAAGTCGCTTACGGGACTGGCCCTACGAGCAGTACTTC	CASRLRDWPYEQYF
TRBV5-1	TRBJ2-7	TRBD1	.	TGCGCCAGCAGGACAGGGGAGGCGGGTGAGCAGTACTTC	CASRTGEAGEQYF
TRBV5-1	TRBJ2-2	.	.	TGCGCCAGCAGCTTGGAACATAACACCGGGGAGCTGTTTTTT	CASSLEHNTGELFF
TRBV9	TRBJ1-2	.	.	TGTGCCAGCAGCGCCGATTCTCGTCCAGGCTATGGCTACACCTTC	CASSADSRPGYGYTF
TRBV7-9	TRBJ2-7	.	.	TGTGCCAGCAGCCGTTTCCCCTACGAGCAGTACTTC	CASSRFPYEQYF
TRBV7-9	TRBJ1-4	.	.	TGTGCCAGCAGCTACTTCGGTGCAGGGGACATTAATGAAAAACTGTTTTTT	CASSYFGAGDINEKLFF
TRBV19	TRBJ2-6	TRBD1	.	TGTGCCAGTAGCCTTTTCAGGGGGCCTGGGGCCAACGTCCTGACTTTC	CASSLFRGPGANVLTF
TRBV5-4	TRBJ2-7	TRBD2	.	TGTGCCAGCAGCTTGGGGGTGGGGGAGGGTTACGAGCAGTACTTC	CASSLGVGEGYEQYF
TRBV2	TRBJ2-7	.	.	TGTGCCAGCAGTCTTGGGCAGTCCTACGAGCAGTACTTC	CASSLGQSYEQYF
TRBV5-1	TRBJ2-1	TRBD2	once	TGCGCCAGCAGCTTGAGGCTAGCGGGGCACTACAATGAGCAGTTCTTC	CASSLRLAGHYNEQFF